This entry lists 20 T cell receptor beta chains sequenced from one sample in a study of blood T cell repertoires in COVID-19. Clones were read by immunoSEQ multiplex PCR, and TCRdb kept only the in-frame ones, dropping some. The profile shows some 180,000 clones, 70% to 85% of them singletons. Source material: peripheral blood. These receptors all come from a human donor in a cohort sampled during active COVID-19.

The chain couples TRBV10-2 to TRBJ2-7; maybe TRBD1 (5 bases). The V end lost 6 bases, the J end lost 3 bases, and 15 bases lay between the germline ends. The CDR3 runs to 14 residues. CDR1 is WSHSY and CDR2 is SAAADI in the germline V gene. The CDR3 DNA follows: TGCGCCAGCAGAGCCTCAGGGTCGGTCTACGAGCAGTACTTC. Translated: CASRASGSVYEQYF.

This sequence joins TRBV11-2 and TRBJ1-1; TRBD1 aligns across 7 bases. Germline loops: CDR1 SGHAT, CDR2 FQNNGV. The CDR3 has 14 amino acids. V was clipped by 5 bases and J by 3 bases; unmatched bases: 6. The CDR3 spells CASSTHRGDTEAFF. As DNA, the CDR3 is TGTGCCAGCAGCACACACAGGGGTGACACTGAAGCTTTCTTT.

The gene calls are TRBV27 and TRBJ1-5; 8 positions agree with TRBD1. The CDR3 runs 15 residues. The V gene's germline CDR1 is MNHEY and CDR2 SMNVEV (reference sequence). The V and J ends lost 5 bases and 4 bases, in that order; junction bases with no gene match: 7. CDR3 nucleotides: TGTGCCAGCAGTACCGACTACAGGGGGAATCAGCCCCAGCATTTT. Protein sequence: CASSTDYRGNQPQHF.

The chain's CDR3 is CASSLEGTGINEQFF. CDR3 DNA sequence: TGCGCCAGCAGCTTGGAGGGGACAGGGATCAATGAGCAGTTCTTC. The V and J genes are TRBV5-1 and TRBJ2-1, with TRBD1 matching 9 bases. The germline V gene has CDR1 SGHRS and CDR2 YFSETQ. The CDR3 contains 15 residues. V gave up 0 bases and J gave up 6 bases; unmatched junction bases: 4.

The V call is TRBV6-5, the J call TRBJ1-2, with 8 bases that match TRBD1. The germline V gene encodes CDR1 MNHEY and CDR2 SVGAGI. Trimming cost V 4 bases and J 4 bases; bases outside gene matches: 11. The CDR3 consists of 16 residues. CDR3: CASSSDGQGLSYGYTF. Written as DNA, the CDR3 is TGTGCCAGCAGTTCTGATGGACAGGGTCTATCCTATGGCTACACCTTC.

The CDR3: CASSSQGHSGNTIYF. The CDR3 DNA reads TGTGCCAGCAGCTCACAGGGACACTCCGGAAACACCATATATTTT. The chain couples TRBV7-9 to TRBJ1-3, with a weak D call TRBD1 (6 bases). The CDR3 sequence is 15 residues long. V was cut by 4 bases and J by 4 bases, with 14 bases left in between. Germline CDR1 is SEHNR and CDR2 is FQNEAQ (reference sequence).

V and J are TRBV28 and TRBJ2-7; 10 bases map to TRBD2. There are 18 residues in the CDR3. From germline, CDR1 is MDHEN and CDR2 SYDVKM. With 6 bases clipped from V and 2 bases from J, the junction kept 16 bases outside the gene matches. The CDR3 DNA is TGTGCCAGCAGCACATTCCTAGCGGGGGCCTTATCCACCTACGAGCAGTACTTC. Its translation: CASSTFLAGALSTYEQYF.

V is TRBV10-1 and J is TRBJ2-7, with 9 nucleotides matching TRBD2. This CDR3 contains 14 residues. The V gene end was trimmed by 4 bases and the J gene end by 5 bases; junction bases not matched to a gene: 6. Germline CDR1 is WNHNN and CDR2 is SYGVQD (reference sequence). DNA for the CDR3: TGCGCCAGCAGTGGTGGGGTAGCGGGGGACGAGCAGTACTTC. This translates into CASSGGVAGDEQYF.

This chain connects TRBV12-3 or TRBV12-4 to TRBJ2-3, with 7 bases matching TRBD1. The CDR3 is 13 amino acids. The junction had 4 bases not matched to a gene; V was cut back by 6 bases and J by 4 bases. The CDR3 DNA is TGTGCCAGCAGCCGTACAGGGGCAGATACGCAGTATTTT. It encodes CASSRTGADTQYF.

The V gene is TRBV9, the J gene TRBJ2-2; the match to TRBD2 covers 8 bases. Germline loops: CDR1 SGDLS, CDR2 YYNGEE. J was trimmed by 6 bases and V by 6 bases; bases with no gene match: 10. The CDR3 is 15 amino acids. The CDR3 spells CASTGRGARAGELFF. CDR3 bases: TGTGCCAGCACCGGGCGGGGGGCGCGGGCCGGGGAGCTGTTTTTT. The variable domain in full, completed from reference TRBV9 and TRBJ2-2, reads DSGVTQTPKHLITATGQRVTLRCSPRSGDLSVYWYQQSLDQGLQFLIQYYNGEERAKGNILERFSAQQFPDLHSELNLSSLELGDSALYFCASTGRGARAGELFFGEGSRLTVL.

The chain joins TRBV7-9 to TRBJ2-2, with 7 bases matching TRBD1. This CDR3 has 15 residues. J lost 6 bases, V lost 6 bases, and 10 bases had no gene match. Germline V CDR1 and CDR2: SEHNR, FQNEAQ (reference sequence). CDR3 region: CASSPGTEDAGELFF. The CDR3 region has the DNA TGTGCCAGCAGTCCCGGGACAGAGGACGCCGGGGAGCTGTTTTTT.

The rearrangement uses TRBV19 and TRBJ2-6; TRBD1 matches at 7 bases. Looked up from germline, CDR1 is LNHDA and CDR2 is SQIVND (reference sequence). The CDR3 covers 15 residues. The V and J ends lost 6 bases and 4 bases, in that order; junction bases with no gene match: 6. The CDR3 spells CASRPGTAGANVLTF. CDR3 sequence (DNA): TGTGCCAGTAGACCCGGGACAGCCGGGGCCAACGTCCTGACTTTC.

The rearrangement uses TRBV10-2 and TRBJ1-2, with 7 bases that match TRBD1. The germline V gene has CDR1 WSHSY and CDR2 SAAADI. With V trimmed by 8 bases and J by 6 bases, 9 bases remained unmatched. The CDR3 loop spans 13 amino acids. CDR3 amino acids: CASGKGTVDGYTF. The CDR3 nucleotides are TGCGCCAGCGGGAAAGGGACAGTAGATGGCTACACCTTC.

The chain couples TRBV28 to TRBJ2-7; D is undetermined. This CDR3 is 12 amino acids long. CDR1 is MDHEN, CDR2 SYDVKM, per germline. Deletions cut 3 bases from V and 9 bases from J, with 12 bases between. CDR3 nucleotide sequence: TGTGCCAGCAGTTTTTGGTCTGAGCGGCAGTACTTC. Amino acids: CASSFWSERQYF.

Details on this clone: One end of the junction does not line up with germline, which may come from a read error. The chain uses TRBV7-7 and TRBJ2-5, with 8 bases identical to TRBD2. This CDR3 contains 15 residues. Germline CDR1 SSHAT, CDR2 FNYEAQ (reference sequence). CDR3 amino acids: CASSPSGGGRETQYF. The CDR3 DNA reads as TGTGCTAGCAGCCCGAGCGGGGGCGGGCGGGAGACCCAGTACTTC.

This clone came up once. V is TRBV5-4 and J is TRBJ2-1; tentative D call: TRBD2 (5 bases). This CDR3 is built from 17 residues. CDR1 and CDR2 (germline): SGHNT, YYREEE (reference sequence). Trimming took off 0 bases at V and 0 bases at J, with 13 bases between the two ends. CDR3 coding DNA: TGTGCCAGCAGCTTGGGCCCAGCGGAGAGCTCCTACAATGAGCAGTTCTTC. This encodes CASSLGPAESSYNEQFF.

J is TRBJ1-1 and V is TRBV6-6; D remains unclear. V dropped 6 bases and J dropped 1 base, with 12 bases sitting between them. The CDR3 is made up of 14 amino acids. Germline CDR1 and CDR2: MNHNY and SVGAGI (reference sequence). This chain's CDR3 is CASRTQVKNTEAFF. CDR3 DNA: TGTGCCAGCAGAACTCAGGTTAAGAACACTGAAGCTTTCTTT.

The V gene is TRBV5-1, the J gene TRBJ2-1, with 9 positions matching TRBD2. Germline V CDR1 and CDR2: SGHRS, YFSETQ. CDR3 length equals 15 residues. Losses at the gene ends were 3 bases for V and 4 bases for J; bases not matched to a gene: 5. The CDR3 region has the DNA TGCGCCAGCAGCTCAAGACTAGCGGATTACAATGAGCAGTTCTTC. Its translation is CASSSRLADYNEQFF.

V is TRBV19 and J is TRBJ2-3; maybe TRBD1 (5 bases). The length of the CDR3 is 14 residues. CDR1 is LNHDA and CDR2 is SQIVND in the germline V gene (reference sequence). Trimming shortened V by 3 bases and J by 6 bases, and 13 bases separated the two germline ends. CDR3 coding DNA: TGTGCCAGTAGTATGGTAGGACACAGCGATACGCAGTATTTT. Translation: CASSMVGHSDTQYF. The full variable domain, in which reference TRBV19 and TRBJ2-3 provide the parts outside the CDR3, is DGGITQSPKYLFRKEGQNVTLSCEQNLNHDAMYWYRQDPGQGLRLIYYSQIVNDFQKGDIAEGYSVSREKKESFPLTVTSAQKNPTAFYLCASSMVGHSDTQYFGPGTRLTVL.

The V and J genes are TRBV18 and TRBJ1-2; the D gene is possibly TRBD1 (5 bases). The CDR3 sequence is 15 residues long. CDR1 is KGHSH, CDR2 LQKENI, per germline. V was shortened by 2 bases and J by 3 bases, with 13 bases between the two germline ends. The CDR3: CASSPSGAVDYGYTF. The DNA of the CDR3 is TGTGCCAGCTCACCAAGCGGGGCGGTAGACTATGGCTACACCTTC.